This is a list of T cell receptor beta chains from one sample in a study of shared clonotypes between healthy human individuals. Method: immunoSEQ multiplex PCR; TCRdb's copy keeps in-frame clones and lacks some. The table includes about 600,000 clones, almost 97% detected once. The sample was naive CD4+ T cells sorted from blood. The receptor source for this set is a woman aged 30 to 39 in good health. CDR3s include the opening cysteine and the closing phenylalanine or tryptophan. A D gene is named only where the DNA matches it firmly. Clone size, where shown, is once, few, many, or a class for clones that have expanded.

TRBV30	TRBJ2-1	TRBD1	-	CAWSVFGTGSYNEQFF	TGTGCCTGGAGTGTATTCGGGACAGGGTCATACAATGAGCAGTTCTTC
TRBV27	TRBJ2-7	-	-	CASSHTSAGFEQYF	TGTGCCAGCAGCCACACCTCGGCTGGGTTCGAGCAGTACTTC
TRBV11-3	TRBJ2-2	TRBD1	-	CASSSGGTNTGELFF	TGTGCCAGCAGCTCAGGGGGCACGAACACCGGGGAGCTGTTTTTT
TRBV19	TRBJ2-2	-	once	CATGQTNTGELFF	TGTGCCACCGGACAGACGAACACCGGGGAGCTGTTTTTT
TRBV5-1	TRBJ2-7	TRBD1	-	CASSSGTGSYEQYF	TGCGCCAGCAGCTCCGGGACAGGCTCCTACGAGCAGTACTTC
TRBV6-5	TRBJ2-1	TRBD2	-	CASSRGLAGVKFF	TGTGCCAGCAGCCGGGGACTAGCGGGAGTTAAGTTCTTC
TRBV5-1	TRBJ1-4	TRBD1	-	CASSLLGGNEKLFF	TGCGCCAGCAGCTTGCTAGGGGGCAATGAAAAACTGTTTTTT
TRBV2	TRBJ2-5	-	once	CASSEVEETQYF	TGTGCCAGCAGTGAAGTGGAAGAGACCCAGTACTTC
TRBV28	TRBJ2-7	-	-	CASRATGSRPSEQYF	TGTGCCAGCAGAGCAACAGGGTCTCGTCCTTCCGAGCAGTACTTC
TRBV28	TRBJ1-5	TRBD1	-	CASSHKTGVSNQPQHF	TGTGCCAGCAGCCACAAAACAGGGGTTAGCAATCAGCCCCAGCATTTT
TRBV11-3	TRBJ2-5	TRBD1	-	CASSHTHRGQRETQYF	TGTGCCAGCAGCCATACCCACAGGGGGCAGCGGGAGACCCAGTACTTC
TRBV5-1	TRBJ2-7	-	-	CASSPRAASYEQYF	TGCGCCAGCAGCCCAAGAGCAGCCTCCTACGAGCAGTACTTC
TRBV19	TRBJ2-3	-	-	CASTDVATDTQYF	TGTGCCAGCACGGACGTCGCGACAGATACGCAGTATTTT
TRBV9	TRBJ2-5	TRBD2	-	CASSVGLAGDLYQETQYF	TGTGCCAGCAGCGTAGGACTAGCGGGAGATCTGTACCAAGAGACCCAGTACTTC
TRBV4-1	TRBJ2-3	TRBD2	-	CASSQAILLAGDEDTQYF	TGCGCCAGCAGCCAAGCAATCCTTTTAGCGGGAGATGAAGATACGCAGTATTTT
TRBV6-6	TRBJ1-1	-	-	CASKLAQGDTEAFF	TGTGCCAGCAAACTCGCCCAGGGAGACACTGAAGCTTTCTTT
TRBV5-4	TRBJ2-2	-	-	CASSSQGITGELFF	TGTGCCAGCAGCTCCCAGGGAATAACCGGGGAGCTGTTTTTT
TRBV30	TRBJ1-1	-	-	CAWSVLKAGQNTEAFF	TGTGCCTGGAGTGTTCTAAAGGCAGGGCAGAACACTGAAGCTTTCTTT
TRBV5-1	TRBJ1-4	-	-	CASSLGLGSGETNEKLFF	TGCGCCAGCAGCTTGGGTCTAGGCTCGGGGGAGACTAATGAAAAACTGTTTTTT
TRBV28	TRBJ1-4	TRBD1	-	CASSFLGVRQGGEKLFF	TGTGCCAGCAGTTTCCTTGGAGTCCGGCAGGGGGGTGAAAAACTGTTTTTT
TRBV29-1	TRBJ1-4	-	few	CSVVGPYEKLFF	TGCAGCGTTGTCGGACCTTATGAAAAACTGTTTTTT